A single sample is the source of the 26 T cell receptor beta chains below, sequenced in a study of blood T cells in healthy people across ages. Alongside a J-beta primer mix, a sample-barcoded 5' primer served in a second PCR lasting about 6 to 12 cycles. TCRdb fed the 5' RACE reads into MiXCR, producing one record per CDR3 protein. This sample has around 1.5 million distinct CDR3 sequences, with about 35% found just once. The source material was blood. All receptors derive from a woman aged 25-40 years in good health.

This chain links TRBV5-1 with TRBJ2-7, with D perhaps matching TRBD2 (7 bases). CDR1 and CDR2 from the germline V gene are SGHRS and YFSETQ. The V gene lost 2 bases and the J gene lost 2 bases, with 17 bases spanning the gap. The CDR3 has 16 amino acids. DNA for the CDR3: TGCGCCAGCAGCTTAGGATCAAGGGGGGGGGCCTACGAGCAGTACTTC. It is translated as CASSLGSRGGAYEQYF.

This clonotype has a handful of counts. The chain employs TRBV7-8 and TRBJ2-5; the D gene is possibly TRBD1 (5 bases). The V end was cut by 1 base, the J end by 5 bases, with 17 bases between. CDR1 and CDR2 from the germline V gene are SGHVS and FQNEAQ. The CDR3 spans 16 residues. The CDR3 loop reads CASSLGAGQVGETQYF. In DNA, the CDR3 is TGTGCCAGCAGCTTAGGGGCAGGGCAAGTTGGTGAGACCCAGTACTTC.

The chain employs TRBV5-4 and TRBJ2-3, with TRBD2 matching 13 bases. Germline values: CDR1 SGHNT, CDR2 YYREEE (reference sequence). This CDR3 has 17 amino acids. The junction had 6 bases not matched to a gene; V was cut back by 3 bases and J by 2 bases. The CDR3 sequence is CASSSPGLAGNTDTQYF. As DNA, the CDR3 is TGTGCCAGCAGCTCCCCGGGACTAGCGGGGAACACAGATACGCAGTATTTT.

V and J are TRBV24-1 and TRBJ1-1; TRBD1 agrees at 8 bases. After removal of 8 bases from V and 3 bases from J, the junction contained 10 bases not matched to a gene. Germline CDR1 KGHDR, CDR2 SFDVKD. CDR3 length: 15 amino acids. In nucleotides, the CDR3 is TGTGCCACCACTCCGGGGCAGGGGGCCGACACTGAAGCTTTCTTT. Its translation: CATTPGQGADTEAFF.

CDR3 sequence (DNA): TGCAGTGCCCTGCAGGGTACTAGCGGCACAGATACGCAGTATTTT. Its protein is CSALQGTSGTDTQYF. The chain carries TRBV20-1 and TRBJ2-3; 7 bases match TRBD2. The CDR3 is made up of 15 amino acids. With 6 bases clipped from V and 1 base from J, the junction kept 10 bases outside the gene matches. Per germline, CDR1 DFQATT and CDR2 SNEGSKA (reference sequence).

This clonotype has a handful of counts. The CDR3 DNA sequence: TGTGCCAGCAGCTTGGGACTCCCGGCCAATGAGCAGTTCTTC. Encoded protein: CASSLGLPANEQFF. The chain combines TRBV11-2 with TRBJ2-1; maybe TRBD2 (6 bases). Germline values: CDR1 SGHAT, CDR2 FQNNGV. Trimming shortened V by 3 bases and J by 6 bases, and 12 bases separated the two germline ends. There are 14 residues in the CDR3.

This clonotype was picked up a small number of times. The rearrangement joins TRBV7-2 to TRBJ1-2; the D is unclear. Trimming cost V 2 bases and J 4 bases, with 11 bases left between them. CDR3 length: 14 residues. CDR1 and CDR2 (germline): SGHTA, FQGNSA. The chain's CDR3 is CASSLRAALYGYTF. The CDR3 nucleotides are TGTGCCAGCAGCTTACGGGCCGCCCTCTATGGCTACACCTTC.

CDR3 coding DNA: TGTGCCAGCAGCTTAGTAGGGGTTGGAGCAGATACGCAGTATTTT. It codes for CASSLVGVGADTQYF. The J gene is TRBJ2-3, the V gene TRBV7-9; possibly TRBD1 for D (5 bases). This CDR3 contains 15 residues. V lost 1 base and J lost 4, with 12 bases in between. CDR1 and CDR2 from the germline V gene are SEHNR and FQNEAQ (reference sequence).

The chain uses TRBV20-1 and TRBJ2-3; no definite D call. Germline V gene data show CDR1 as DFQATT and CDR2 as SNEGSKA (reference sequence). This CDR3 has 12 residues. The DNA of the CDR3 is TGCAGGGCTTCGCAAAGCACAGATACGCAGTATTTT. Residues: CRASQSTDTQYF.

This chain uses TRBV28 with TRBJ2-5; unclear D gene. The DNA end is a closer match to TRBJ2-7, so the J assignment may be wrong. CDR1 is MDHEN, CDR2 SYDVKM, per germline. This CDR3 spans 14 amino acids. CDR3 loop: CASSLRPHPYEQYF. CDR3 DNA sequence: TGTGCCAGCAGTTTACGCCCACACCCCTACGAGCAGTACTTC.

The chain uses TRBV4-1 and TRBJ1-5; D is uncertain. The V end was cut by 0 bases, the J end by 9 bases, with 21 bases between. The CDR3 loop spans 17 amino acids. CDR1 and CDR2 (germline): MGHRA, YSYEKL. This CDR3 is CASSQERDVGGFGPQHF. The CDR3 DNA follows: TGCGCCAGCAGCCAAGAGAGAGATGTTGGCGGGTTTGGGCCCCAGCATTTT.

V gene TRBV15 combines with J gene TRBJ2-4; 7 nucleotides align to TRBD1. Gene TRBJ2-7 matches the end of the DNA better, so the J call may be wrong. The CDR3 runs 14 residues. Germline CDR1 LNHNV, CDR2 YYDKDF (reference sequence). The CDR3 DNA sequence: TGTGCCACCAGCAGAGTGGGCAGACAGGGCGAGCAGTACTTC. This encodes CATSRVGRQGEQYF.

This clonotype came up a few times. The chain is built from TRBV20-1 and TRBJ2-6, with TRBD1 matching over 8 bases. The V gene end was trimmed by 6 bases and the J gene end by 1 base; junction bases not matched to a gene: 8. CDR3 length equals 16 residues. Germline V gives CDR1 DFQATT, CDR2 SNEGSKA (reference sequence). The CDR3 DNA is TGCAGTGCCCTGACACAGGGGGGTTCTGGGGCCAACGTCCTGACTTTC. This encodes CSALTQGGSGANVLTF.

A single count supports this clonotype. The chain has TRBV20-1 and TRBJ1-2; D uncertain. Deletions cut 0 bases from V and 8 bases from J, with 13 bases between. Germline V CDR1 and CDR2: DFQATT, SNEGSKA (reference sequence). There are 13 residues in the CDR3. The CDR3 is CSAREAGGSGYTF. Here the CDR3 DNA reads TGCAGTGCTAGAGAAGCGGGAGGGAGCGGCTACACCTTC.

The chain uses TRBV27 and TRBJ2-1, with 14 bases identical to TRBD2. Looked up from germline, CDR1 is MNHEY and CDR2 is SMNVEV (reference sequence). The CDR3 is 17 amino acids. The junction had 10 bases not matched to a gene; V was cut back by 6 bases and J by 6 bases. The CDR3 bases are TGTGCCAGCAGCCCGGGACTAGCGGGAGCCGAGGGCAATGAGCAGTTCTTC. Its protein is CASSPGLAGAEGNEQFF.

This clonotype was picked up many times. The V and J genes are TRBV4-1 and TRBJ2-5; D gene unclear. The CDR3 extends over 13 amino acids. CDR1 and CDR2 from the germline V gene are MGHRA and YSYEKL. V was cut by 1 base and J by 5 bases, with 8 bases left in between. The CDR3 bases are TGCGCCAGCAGCCAAGCTGTCGTGGAGACCCAGTACTTC. Encoded protein: CASSQAVVETQYF.

This clonotype was picked up a small number of times. The CDR3 bases are TGCGCCAGCAGCCCATTAGACACCCTCTACGAGCAGTACTTC. Residues: CASSPLDTLYEQYF. The rearrangement joins TRBV5-1 to TRBJ2-7; unclear D gene. The V end lost 4 bases, the J end lost 3 bases, and 14 bases lay between the germline ends. The CDR3 is 14 residues long. Germline CDR1 is SGHRS and CDR2 is YFSETQ.

The V and J genes are TRBV5-1 and TRBJ2-3; the D gene is possibly TRBD1 (5 bases). This CDR3 contains 15 residues. The V gene's germline CDR1 is SGHRS and CDR2 YFSETQ. Between the trimmed V and J ends, which lost 5 bases and 4 bases, there was a span of 17 bases. In DNA, the CDR3 is TGCGCCAGCAGTCTGGCGCAGGGAAACGCAGATACGCAGTATTTT. This codes for CASSLAQGNADTQYF.

The chain employs TRBV4-2 and TRBJ1-1; D not resolved. Germline V gene data show CDR1 as LGHNA and CDR2 as YNFKEQ. Trimming took off 0 bases at V and 4 bases at J, with 12 bases between the two ends. This CDR3 contains 15 residues. The DNA of the CDR3 is TGTGCCAGCAGCCAAGAGGAACAGATGGCCACTGAAGCTTTCTTT. Translation: CASSQEEQMATEAFF.

This chain connects TRBV18 to TRBJ1-1; 8 bases map to TRBD1. Germline loops: CDR1 KGHSH, CDR2 LQKENI. The J segment lost 6 bases and the V segment lost 3 bases, leaving 6 bases of the junction unmatched. The CDR3 loop spans 14 amino acids. In nucleotides, the CDR3 is TGTGCCAGCTCACCTGACAGGGGACCGCCTGAAGCTTTCTTT. Encoded protein: CASSPDRGPPEAFF.

This clonotype was observed a few times. The chain joins TRBV28 to TRBJ2-1; 10 bases match TRBD2. This CDR3 spans 18 amino acids. The germline CDR1 and CDR2 sequences are MDHEN and SYDVKM. V shed 6 bases and J 1 base; nucleotides not matched to a gene: 12. Here the CDR3 DNA reads TGTGCCAGCAGACCAAGATTCACTAGCGGGAAATCCTACAATGAGCAGTTCTTC. Translated, it gives CASRPRFTSGKSYNEQFF.

The V gene is TRBV9, the J gene TRBJ2-1, with D tentatively TRBD2 (5 bases). The CDR3 spans 14 residues. CDR1 and CDR2 (germline): SGDLS, YYNGEE. Between the trimmed V and J ends, which lost 4 bases and 8 bases, there was a span of 16 bases. The CDR3 reads CASSPGLLPHEQFF. DNA for the CDR3: TGTGCCAGCAGCCCCGGACTCCTCCCCCATGAGCAGTTCTTC.

The chain combines TRBV10-2 with TRBJ2-2, with D possibly matching TRBD2 (7 bases). V shed 3 bases and J shed 1 base, with 18 bases lying between them. The CDR3 is 18 residues long. The germline gives CDR1 WSHSY, CDR2 SAAADI. CDR3 nucleotide sequence: TGCGCCAGCAGTGACCGGGGGGCCGGGATATTGAACACCGGGGAGCTGTTTTTT. Amino acid sequence: CASSDRGAGILNTGELFF.

The rearrangement links TRBV20-1 to TRBJ2-5; D not resolved. This CDR3 has 14 residues. Germline values: CDR1 DFQATT, CDR2 SNEGSKA (reference sequence). Trimming took off 4 bases at V and 4 bases at J, with 16 bases between the two ends. This CDR3 reads CSANSETRLETQYF. The CDR3 nucleotides read TGCAGTGCTAACTCCGAGACGCGATTAGAGACCCAGTACTTC.

The chain couples TRBV15 to TRBJ2-7, with a tentative D call TRBD1 (5 bases). V lost 0 bases to trimming and J lost 1 base, with 13 bases between them. CDR1 is LNHNV, CDR2 YYDKDF, per germline (reference sequence). There are 16 residues in the CDR3. As DNA, the CDR3 is TGTGCCACCAGCAGAGATAGGGGCCTGAGTTCCTACGAGCAGTACTTC. This gives the protein CATSRDRGLSSYEQYF.

This clonotype was recorded a few times. The V and J genes are TRBV6-5 and TRBJ1-1; 7 nucleotides line up with TRBD1. The V gene end was trimmed by 0 bases and the J gene end by 0 bases; junction bases not matched to a gene: 10. The CDR3 has 18 amino acids. From germline, CDR1 is MNHEY and CDR2 SVGAGI. The CDR3 coding sequence is TGTGCCAGCAGTTACTCACCCGGGACAGTCGGGATGAACACTGAAGCTTTCTTT. Residues: CASSYSPGTVGMNTEAFF.